One sample yielded the 10 T cell receptor beta chains listed below, sequenced in a study of T cells in women clearing cervical HPV infection (dated by TCRdb to between 2018 and 2020). The library was produced with the immunoSEQ multiplex PCR assay. TCRdb provides this immuneACCESS table in a form limited to in-frame rearrangements. Some clones are lacking; in checked studies, under half of them reflect an unresolved V gene, and why the rest are absent is not known. This specimen's table enumerates some 24,000 clones. 6.5% to 7% of the sample is held by the ten biggest clonotypes. Sequencing was carried out using blood buffy coat. Receptors originate from a woman aged 18 to 75 with a cervical HPV16 infection that either progressed to CIN3+ or cleared (not recorded which).

Points on this clone: Read coverage stops 3 residues before the CDR3 terminus; the germline J gene supplies the remainder. The V gene is TRBV9, the J gene TRBJ2-1; 14 bases map to TRBD2. The CDR3 is made up of 14 amino acids. CDR1 and CDR2 (germline): SGDLS, YYNGEE. With V trimmed by 5 bases and J by 9 bases, 4 bases remained unmatched. The chain's CDR3 is CASRTSGRAGEQFF. CDR3 bases read: TGTGCCAGCAGGACTAGCGGGAGGGCCGGTGAG.

Partial CDR3 DNA: TGTGCCAGCAGCTTAAAGACTAGTCTCGGGATTACGAACACCGGGGAG. Its translation: CASSLKTSLGITNTGE. The whole CDR3 reads CASSLKTSLGITNTGELFF. The chain links TRBV7-3 to TRBJ2-2, with D tentatively TRBD2 (6 bases). The read halts 3 residues ahead of the CDR3 end, with the missing end drawn from the germline J gene. This CDR3 region has 19 residues. Trimming removed 1 base from V and 0 bases from J, with 18 bases in between. CDR1 and CDR2 from the germline V gene are SGHTA and FQGTGA.

As for this clone: Sequencing ends 3 residues short of the CDR3 end; the germline J gene provides the rest. V gene TRBV7-9 combines with J gene TRBJ2-7; possible D gene TRBD1, 6 bases. This CDR3 has 15 amino acids. CDR1 SEHNR and CDR2 FQNEAQ come from the germline V gene (reference sequence). V lost 3 bases, J lost 0 bases, and 12 bases lay in between. The sequenced part of the CDR3 DNA is TGTGCCAGCAGCTTGGCCCAGGGGCCCTCCTACGAG. Its translation is CASSLAQGPSYE. The whole CDR3 is CASSLAQGPSYEQYF.

Points on this clone: The sequenced fragment ends 3 residues before the CDR3 boundary, so the rest is inferred from the germline J gene. This chain links TRBV28 with TRBJ1-4, with a possible D match to TRBD1 (5 bases). CDR3 length: 15 residues. With 2 bases removed from V and 2 bases from J, the gap between germline ends came to 9 bases. Germline V gene sequence: CDR1 MDHEN, CDR2 SYDVKM. CDR3 DNA, as far as it was read: TGTGCCAGCAGTTTACAGGGTGGCACTAATGAAAAA. Encoded protein: CASSLQGGTNEK. The full CDR3 is CASSLQGGTNEKLFF. Full variable domain (outside the CDR3, taken from reference TRBV28 and TRBJ1-4): DVKVTQSSRYLVKRTGEKVFLECVQDMDHENMFWYRQDPGLGLRLIYFSYDVKMKEKGDIPEGYSVSREKKERFSLILESASTNQTSMYLCASSLQGGTNEKLFFGSGTQLSVL.

With regard to this clone: Read data end 3 residues before the CDR3 end; the end is taken from the germline J gene. V and J are TRBV20-1 and TRBJ2-7; D remains ambiguous. V lost 0 bases and J lost 5, with 14 bases in between. The CDR3 consists of 14 residues. Germline V lookup: CDR1 DFQATT, CDR2 SNEGSKA (reference sequence). The CDR3 protein is CSARDRIGYNEQYF. The sequenced part of the CDR3 DNA is TGCAGTGCTAGAGATCGGATAGGGTATAACGAG.

Of note for this clone: The observed sequence ends 3 residues before the CDR3 terminus, with the missing tail filled in from the germline J gene. This chain uses TRBV29-1 with TRBJ2-7; D not resolved. The ends were cut back, 6 bases at V and 4 bases at J, with 16 bases in the middle. The CDR3 consists of 13 residues. Germline lookup yields CDR1 SQVTM and CDR2 ANQGSEA. The sequenced CDR3 bases are TGCAGCGTCCGAGGTCGGCAGGTTTACGAG. Translating gives CSVRGRQVYE. The complete CDR3 reads CSVRGRQVYEQYF.

Note on this clone: The read stops 3 residues short of the end of the CDR3; the missing end is completed from the germline J gene. The chain combines TRBV18 with TRBJ1-2; 8 positions match TRBD1. Germline-derived CDR1 and CDR2 are KGHSH and LQKENI. The CDR3 covers 14 residues. Trimming cost V 5 bases and J 6 bases; bases outside gene matches: 8. This CDR3 reads CASSFPQGADGYTF. CDR3 DNA, as far as it was read: TGTGCCAGCTCATTTCCTCAGGGGGCAGATGGC.

A remark on this clone: Sequencing ends 3 residues short of the CDR3 end; the germline J gene provides the rest. The chain couples TRBV2 to TRBJ1-1, with TRBD1 matching 7 bases. This CDR3 comprises 19 residues. The germline V gene has CDR1 SNHLY and CDR2 FYNNEI. V shed 3 bases and J 3 bases; nucleotides not matched to a gene: 19. The CDR3 protein is CASSDGSPDRYLSHTEAFF. CDR3 DNA (partial): TGTGCCAGCAGTGATGGGTCCCCGGACAGGTATCTCTCTCACACTGAA.

A note on this clone: The read halts 3 residues ahead of the CDR3 end, with the missing end drawn from the germline J gene. This CDR3 is also generated by other DNA sequences in the sample. V is TRBV7-9 and J is TRBJ1-2; D not certain. Germline CDR1 reads SEHNR; CDR2 reads FQNEAQ (reference sequence). The CDR3 contains 14 residues. CDR3 bases read: TGTGCCAGCAGCTTAGGGCTAGCGGGAGATGAC. Translation: CASSLGLAGDD. The entire CDR3 protein is CASSLGLAGDDYTF. Full variable domain (rest looked up from reference TRBV7-9 and TRBJ1-2): DTGVSQNPRHKITKRGQNVTFRCDPISEHNRLYWYRQTLGQGPEFLTYFQNEAQLEKSRLLSDRFSAERPKGSFSTLEIQRTEQGDSAMYLCASSLGLAGDDYTFGSGTRLTVV.

A remark on this clone: The CDR3 is cut off 3 residues early in the read; its end comes from the germline J gene. This rearrangement joins TRBV2 to TRBJ2-7; TRBD1 is a possible D gene (6 bases). Germline V gene data show CDR1 as SNHLY and CDR2 as FYNNEI. CDR3 length: 12 residues. Trimming stripped 5 bases from V and 5 bases from J, with 10 bases between. The covered CDR3 bases are TGTGCCAGCAGTACACAGGGCCACGAG. It yields the protein CASSTQGHE. The full CDR3 sequence reads CASSTQGHEQYF.